A single sample is the source of the 13 T cell receptor beta chains below, sequenced in a study of blood T cell repertoires in COVID-19. The method was immunoSEQ multiplex PCR; TCRdb's version includes in-frame clones alone and lacks a portion of them. The table shows around 240,000 clones, with 80% to 90% occurring only once. Material for sequencing was PBMCs or T cells enriched from blood (not recorded which). These receptors were obtained from a man aged 45-65 years who had been exposed to COVID-19.

The gene calls are TRBV3-1 (or the pseudogene TRBV3-2) and TRBJ1-1, with D tentatively TRBD1 (6 bases). The CDR3 sequence is 14 residues long. CDR1 and CDR2 from the germline V gene are LGHDT and YNNKEL (reference sequence). Trimming took 1 base from V and 5 from J, leaving 11 bases between them. The CDR3 is CASSQGPQGTEAFF. The DNA of the CDR3 is TGTGCCAGCAGCCAAGGACCTCAGGGGACTGAAGCTTTCTTT.

The chain recombines TRBV19 with TRBJ2-3, with a weak D call TRBD2 (6 bases). V was cut by 3 bases and J by 0 bases, with 10 bases left in between. CDR1 is LNHDA and CDR2 is SQIVND in the germline V gene (reference sequence). The CDR3 sequence is 15 residues long. This CDR3 is CASSIGDFSTDTQYF. The DNA of the CDR3 is TGTGCCAGTAGTATCGGGGACTTTAGCACAGATACGCAGTATTTT.

A single count supports this clone. The chain joins TRBV19 to TRBJ1-1, with D maybe TRBD1 (6 bases). V lost 6 bases and J 0 bases, leaving 29 bases between the germline ends. Looked up from germline, CDR1 is LNHDA and CDR2 is SQIVND (reference sequence). CDR3 length: 20 amino acids. The DNA of the CDR3 is TGTGCCAGTAGGACAGAACAGGGATTAATCAAGTTGGGCATGAACACTGAAGCTTTCTTT. This translates into CASRTEQGLIKLGMNTEAFF.

The chain is built from TRBV19 and TRBJ1-3; D call uncertain. The CDR3 has 16 amino acids. The V gene lost 4 bases and the J gene lost 0 bases, with 13 bases spanning the gap. Germline values: CDR1 LNHDA, CDR2 SQIVND (reference sequence). In DNA form, the CDR3 reads TGTGCCAGTAGTAGGCCGGGGTCCGGCTCTGGAAACACCATATATTTT. Its protein is CASSRPGSGSGNTIYF.

CDR3: CASSPLTGKTTTNYGYTF. The CDR3 DNA sequence: TGTGCCAGCAGCCCCCTGACAGGGAAGACAACAACTAACTATGGCTACACCTTC. This chain joins TRBV7-8 and TRBJ1-2; 7 bases are a match to TRBD1. The germline V gene encodes CDR1 SGHVS and CDR2 FQNEAQ. CDR3 length: 18 amino acids. Losses at the gene ends were 5 bases for V and 0 bases for J; bases not matched to a gene: 15.

This chain joins TRBV27 and TRBJ1-1; no definite D call. Per germline, CDR1 MNHEY and CDR2 SMNVEV (reference sequence). The V gene lost 7 bases and the J gene lost 4 bases, with 19 bases spanning the gap. The CDR3 loop spans 15 amino acids. CDR3 nucleotides: TGTGCCAGCACCCCCTCCTTAGGGAGGAGCACTGAAGCTTTCTTT. This gives the protein CASTPSLGRSTEAFF.

This clone has a single count. The chain is built from TRBV6-5 and TRBJ1-4, with TRBD1 matching over 10 bases. The germline V gene has CDR1 MNHEY and CDR2 SVGAGI. The ends lost 2 bases at V and 8 bases at J; junction bases unmatched: 5. CDR3 length equals 15 residues. The chain's CDR3 is CASSYRGTGVEKLFF. The CDR3 bases are TGTGCCAGCAGTTACCGCGGGACAGGGGTCGAAAAACTGTTTTTT.

Only one count was recorded for this clone. The chain couples TRBV7-3 to TRBJ2-5; D possibly corresponds to TRBD2 (5 bases). CDR3 length: 14 amino acids. Germline CDR1 is SGHTA and CDR2 is FQGTGA. Trimming pared 1 base from V and 5 bases from J, leaving 11 bases between. This CDR3 is CASSLRGGLETQYF. Here the CDR3 DNA reads TGTGCCAGCAGCTTAAGAGGCGGGTTGGAGACCCAGTACTTC. Filled out from reference TRBV7-3 and TRBJ2-5, the complete variable domain reads GAGVSQTPSNKVTEKGKYVELRCDPISGHTALYWYRQSLGQGPEFLIYFQGTGAADDSGLPNDRFFAVRPEGSVSTLKIQRTERGDSAVYLCASSLRGGLETQYFGPGTRLLVL.

V gene TRBV4-2 combines with J gene TRBJ2-6; 7 bases agree with TRBD1. Per the germline V gene, CDR1 is LGHNA and CDR2 is YNFKEQ. V gave up 4 bases and J gave up 0 bases; unmatched junction bases: 6. The CDR3 runs to 17 residues. The CDR3 protein is CASSLPGDSSGANVLTF. In DNA, the CDR3 is TGTGCCAGCAGCCTCCCAGGGGACAGCTCTGGGGCCAACGTCCTGACTTTC.

The chain links TRBV19 to TRBJ1-2, with D hard to call. The CDR3 contains 11 residues. The V gene's germline CDR1 is LNHDA and CDR2 SQIVND (reference sequence). Trimming cost V 5 bases and J 5 bases, with 6 bases left between them. The CDR3 protein is CASSSGYGYTF. The CDR3 DNA follows: TGTGCCAGTAGTTCAGGATATGGCTACACCTTC.

The J gene is TRBJ2-2, the V gene TRBV9, with 10 bases aligning to TRBD1. Germline trimming cut 4 bases from V and 3 bases from J; bases unmatched to any gene: 3. Germline lookup yields CDR1 SGDLS and CDR2 YYNGEE. This CDR3 spans 15 amino acids. The CDR3 reads CASSSGQGDTGELFF. In DNA form, the CDR3 reads TGTGCCAGCAGCTCAGGACAGGGGGACACCGGGGAGCTGTTTTTT.

A note on this clone: Different DNA sequences within this sample yield the same CDR3. This chain uses TRBV12-3 or TRBV12-4 with TRBJ1-1; TRBD1 matches at 7 bases. The CDR3 has 13 amino acids. V lost 3 bases, J lost 4 bases, and 2 bases stayed unmatched. In DNA, the CDR3 is TGTGCCAGCAGTTTCTCAGGGGGCACTGAAGCTTTCTTT. As protein: CASSFSGGTEAFF.

This rearrangement joins TRBV27 to TRBJ1-4; TRBD1 matches at 7 bases. Germline CDR1 reads MNHEY; CDR2 reads SMNVEV (reference sequence). Losses at the gene ends were 6 bases for V and 5 bases for J; bases not matched to a gene: 6. CDR3 length: 14 residues. The CDR3 region has the DNA TGTGCCAGCAGCCCCAGGGGGATCAATGAAAAACTGTTTTTT. Protein: CASSPRGINEKLFF.